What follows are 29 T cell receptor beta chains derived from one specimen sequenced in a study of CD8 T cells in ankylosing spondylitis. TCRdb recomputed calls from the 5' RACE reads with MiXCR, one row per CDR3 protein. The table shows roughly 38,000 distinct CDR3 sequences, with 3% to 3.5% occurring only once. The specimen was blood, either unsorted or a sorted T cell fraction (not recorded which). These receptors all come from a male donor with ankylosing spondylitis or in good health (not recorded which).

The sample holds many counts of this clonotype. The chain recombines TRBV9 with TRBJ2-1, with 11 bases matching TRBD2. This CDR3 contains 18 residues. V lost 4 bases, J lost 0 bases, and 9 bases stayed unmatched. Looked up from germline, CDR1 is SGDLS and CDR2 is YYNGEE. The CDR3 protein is CASSRTSGSGSSYNEQFF. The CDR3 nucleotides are TGTGCCAGCAGCCGAACTAGCGGGAGTGGAAGCTCCTACAATGAGCAGTTCTTC.

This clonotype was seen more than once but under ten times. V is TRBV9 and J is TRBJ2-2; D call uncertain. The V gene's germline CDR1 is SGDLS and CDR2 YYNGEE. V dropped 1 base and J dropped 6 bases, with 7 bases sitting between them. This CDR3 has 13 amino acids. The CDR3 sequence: CASSVSPAGELFF. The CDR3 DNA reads TGTGCCAGCAGCGTAAGCCCCGCCGGGGAGCTGTTTTTT. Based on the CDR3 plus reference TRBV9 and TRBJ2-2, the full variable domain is DSGVTQTPKHLITATGQRVTLRCSPRSGDLSVYWYQQSLDQGLQFLIQYYNGEERAKGNILERFSAQQFPDLHSELNLSSLELGDSALYFCASSVSPAGELFFGEGSRLTVL.

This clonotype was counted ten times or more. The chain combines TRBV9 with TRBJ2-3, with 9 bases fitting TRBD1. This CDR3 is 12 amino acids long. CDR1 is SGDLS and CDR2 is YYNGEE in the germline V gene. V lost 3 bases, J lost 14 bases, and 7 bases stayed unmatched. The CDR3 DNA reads TGTGCCAGCAGCGGCCGGGACAGGGTTTCGTATTTT. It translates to CASSGRDRVSYF.

The CDR3 region is CASSTRTGVGEQFF. The CDR3 DNA reads as TGTGCCAGCAGCACGAGGACGGGGGTGGGTGAGCAGTTCTTC. V and J are TRBV9 and TRBJ2-1; tentative D call: TRBD2 (6 bases). The V end lost 4 bases, the J end lost 9 bases, and 17 bases lay between the germline ends. The CDR3 has 14 amino acids. Germline CDR1 and CDR2: SGDLS and YYNGEE.

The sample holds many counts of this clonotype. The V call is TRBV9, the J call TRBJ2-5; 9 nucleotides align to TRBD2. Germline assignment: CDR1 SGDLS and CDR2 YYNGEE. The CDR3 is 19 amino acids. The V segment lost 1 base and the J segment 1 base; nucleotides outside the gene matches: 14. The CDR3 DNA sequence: TGTGCCAGCAGCGTATCCGCGGGGGGGCTCATGAGGTCCCAAGAGACCCAGTACTTC. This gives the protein CASSVSAGGLMRSQETQYF.

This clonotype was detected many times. The CDR3 region is CASSVGLAGDHEQFF. CDR3 bases: TGTGCCAGCAGCGTAGGGCTAGCGGGAGATCATGAGCAGTTCTTC. The gene calls are TRBV9 and TRBJ2-1; 10 nucleotides match TRBD2. V trimming: 0 bases; J trimming: 8 bases; junction bases outside the gene matches: 5. Germline CDR1 SGDLS, CDR2 YYNGEE. The CDR3 totals 15 residues.

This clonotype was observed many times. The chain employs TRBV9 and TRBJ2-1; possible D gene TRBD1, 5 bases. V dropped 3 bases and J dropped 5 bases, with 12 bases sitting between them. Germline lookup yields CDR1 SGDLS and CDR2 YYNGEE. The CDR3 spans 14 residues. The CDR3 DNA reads TGTGCCAGCAGCGAGGGGTCTCCGAACAATGAGCAGTTCTTC. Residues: CASSEGSPNNEQFF.

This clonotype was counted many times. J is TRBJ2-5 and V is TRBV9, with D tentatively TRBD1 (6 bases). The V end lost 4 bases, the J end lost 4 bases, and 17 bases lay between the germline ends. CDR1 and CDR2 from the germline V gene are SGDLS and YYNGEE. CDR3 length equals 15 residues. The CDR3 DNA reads TGTGCCAGCAGCAAGCGTGTGGGCAGGGGAGAGACCCAGTACTTC. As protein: CASSKRVGRGETQYF. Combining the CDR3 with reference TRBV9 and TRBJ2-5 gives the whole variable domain DSGVTQTPKHLITATGQRVTLRCSPRSGDLSVYWYQQSLDQGLQFLIQYYNGEERAKGNILERFSAQQFPDLHSELNLSSLELGDSALYFCASSKRVGRGETQYFGPGTRLLVL.

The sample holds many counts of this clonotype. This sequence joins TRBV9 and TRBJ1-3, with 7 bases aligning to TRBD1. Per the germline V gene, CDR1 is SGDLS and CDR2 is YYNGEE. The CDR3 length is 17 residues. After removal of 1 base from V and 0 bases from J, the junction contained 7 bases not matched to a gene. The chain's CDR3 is CASSVSPTGLSGNTIYF. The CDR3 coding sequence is TGTGCCAGCAGCGTATCCCCGACAGGGCTCTCTGGAAACACCATATATTTT.

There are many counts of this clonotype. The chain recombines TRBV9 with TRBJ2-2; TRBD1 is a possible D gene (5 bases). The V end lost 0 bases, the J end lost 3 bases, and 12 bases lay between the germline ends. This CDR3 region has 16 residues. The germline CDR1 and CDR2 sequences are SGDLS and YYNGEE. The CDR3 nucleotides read TGTGCCAGCAGCGTAGGGTCAGGGCAGGACACCGGGGAGCTGTTTTTT. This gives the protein CASSVGSGQDTGELFF.

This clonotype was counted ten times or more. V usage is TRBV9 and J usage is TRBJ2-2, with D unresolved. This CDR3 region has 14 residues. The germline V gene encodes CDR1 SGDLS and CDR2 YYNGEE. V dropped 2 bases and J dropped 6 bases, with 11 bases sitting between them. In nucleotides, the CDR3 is TGTGCCAGCAGCGTTGTTCAAGGTGCCGGGGAGCTGTTTTTT. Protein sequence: CASSVVQGAGELFF.

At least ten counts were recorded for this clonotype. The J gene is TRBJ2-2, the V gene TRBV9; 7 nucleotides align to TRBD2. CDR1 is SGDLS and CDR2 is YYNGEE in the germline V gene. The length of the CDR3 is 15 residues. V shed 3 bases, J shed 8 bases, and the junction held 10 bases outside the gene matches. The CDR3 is CASSAEARREGELFF. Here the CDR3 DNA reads TGTGCCAGCAGCGCCGAAGCGAGGCGGGAGGGGGAGCTGTTTTTT.

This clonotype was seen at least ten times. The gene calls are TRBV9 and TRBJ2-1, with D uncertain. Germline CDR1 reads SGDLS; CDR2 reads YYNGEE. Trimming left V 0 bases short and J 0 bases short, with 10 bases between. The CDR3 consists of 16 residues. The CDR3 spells CASSVGAPVSYNEQFF. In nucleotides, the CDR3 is TGTGCCAGCAGCGTAGGGGCCCCGGTCTCCTACAATGAGCAGTTCTTC.

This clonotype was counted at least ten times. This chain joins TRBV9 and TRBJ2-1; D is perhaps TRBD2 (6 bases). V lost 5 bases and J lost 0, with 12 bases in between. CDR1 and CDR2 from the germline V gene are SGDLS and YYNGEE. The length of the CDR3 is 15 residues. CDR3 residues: CASSRGRSSYNEQFF. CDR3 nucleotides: TGTGCCAGCAGTCGGGGGAGGAGCTCCTACAATGAGCAGTTCTTC.

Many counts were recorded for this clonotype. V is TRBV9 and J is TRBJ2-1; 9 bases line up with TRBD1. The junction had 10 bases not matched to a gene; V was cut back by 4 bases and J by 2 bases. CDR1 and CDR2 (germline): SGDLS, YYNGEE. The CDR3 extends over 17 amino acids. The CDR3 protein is CASSPRVGDRAYNEQFF. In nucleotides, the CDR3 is TGTGCCAGCAGCCCTCGGGTAGGGGACAGGGCCTACAATGAGCAGTTCTTC.

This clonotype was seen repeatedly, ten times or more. This chain's CDR3 is CASSRTSGHANEQFF. The CDR3 DNA reads TGTGCCAGCAGCCGGACTAGCGGCCACGCCAATGAGCAGTTCTTC. The V gene is TRBV9, the J gene TRBJ2-1, with 10 positions matching TRBD2. From germline, CDR1 is SGDLS and CDR2 YYNGEE. V lost 4 bases and J lost 6; bases outside the gene matches: 7. This CDR3 comprises 15 residues.

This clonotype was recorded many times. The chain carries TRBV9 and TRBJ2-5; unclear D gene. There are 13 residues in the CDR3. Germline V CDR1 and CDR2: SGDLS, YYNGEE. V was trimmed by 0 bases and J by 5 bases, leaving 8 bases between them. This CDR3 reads CASSVESRETQYF. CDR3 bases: TGTGCCAGCAGCGTAGAGTCCAGGGAGACCCAGTACTTC.

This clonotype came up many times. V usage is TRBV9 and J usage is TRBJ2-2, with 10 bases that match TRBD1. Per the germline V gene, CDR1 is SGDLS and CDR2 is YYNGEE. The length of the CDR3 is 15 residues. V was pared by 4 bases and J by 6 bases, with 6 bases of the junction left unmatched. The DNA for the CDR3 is TGTGCCAGCAGCCCTCGGGACAGGGGTCCCGGGGAGCTGTTTTTT. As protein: CASSPRDRGPGELFF.

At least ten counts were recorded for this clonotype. The CDR3 protein is CASTDGAGGLYNEQFF. The CDR3 DNA sequence: TGTGCCAGCACTGACGGAGCGGGGGGCCTCTACAATGAGCAGTTCTTC. This chain joins TRBV9 and TRBJ2-1; 9 positions match TRBD2. The CDR3 runs to 16 residues. The junction had 10 bases not matched to a gene; V was cut back by 6 bases and J by 3 bases. Looked up from germline, CDR1 is SGDLS and CDR2 is YYNGEE.

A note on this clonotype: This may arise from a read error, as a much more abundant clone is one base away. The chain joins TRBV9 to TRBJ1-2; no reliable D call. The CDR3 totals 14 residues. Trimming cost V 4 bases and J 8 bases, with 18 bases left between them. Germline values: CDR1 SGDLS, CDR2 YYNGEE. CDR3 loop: CASSPGSASGGYTF. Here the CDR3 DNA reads TGTGCCAGCAGCCCGGGGTCCGCCTCCGGAGGCTACACCTTC.

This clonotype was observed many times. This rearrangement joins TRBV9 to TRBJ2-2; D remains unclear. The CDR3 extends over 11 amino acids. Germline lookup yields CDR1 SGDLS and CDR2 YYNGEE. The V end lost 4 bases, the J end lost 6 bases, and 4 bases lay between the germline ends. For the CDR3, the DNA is TGTGCCAGCAGCTCCCCCGGGGAGCTGTTTTTT. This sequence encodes CASSSPGELFF. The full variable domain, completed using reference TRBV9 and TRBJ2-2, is DSGVTQTPKHLITATGQRVTLRCSPRSGDLSVYWYQQSLDQGLQFLIQYYNGEERAKGNILERFSAQQFPDLHSELNLSSLELGDSALYFCASSSPGELFFGEGSRLTVL.

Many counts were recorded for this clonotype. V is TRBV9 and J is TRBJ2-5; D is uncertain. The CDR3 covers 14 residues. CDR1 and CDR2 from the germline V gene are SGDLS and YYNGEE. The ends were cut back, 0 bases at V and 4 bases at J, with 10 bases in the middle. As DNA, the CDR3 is TGTGCCAGCAGCGTAGGCATCCGAGGAGAGACCCAGTACTTC. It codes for CASSVGIRGETQYF.

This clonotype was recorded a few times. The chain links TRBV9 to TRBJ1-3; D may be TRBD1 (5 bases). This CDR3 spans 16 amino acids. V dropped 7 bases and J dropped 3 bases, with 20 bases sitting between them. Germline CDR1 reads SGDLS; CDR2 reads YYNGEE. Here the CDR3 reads CASSLHPRAFGNTIYF. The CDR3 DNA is TGTGCCAGCTCCCTCCACCCCAGGGCGTTTGGAAACACCATATATTTT.

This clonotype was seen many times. The CDR3 reads CASSPGLAGGITDTQYF. The CDR3 DNA sequence: TGTGCCAGCAGCCCGGGACTAGCGGGAGGGATCACAGATACGCAGTATTTT. The chain combines TRBV9 with TRBJ2-3; 16 nucleotides agree with TRBD2. V lost 4 bases, J lost 2 bases, and 4 bases stayed unmatched. The length of the CDR3 is 17 residues. Germline-derived CDR1 and CDR2 are SGDLS and YYNGEE.

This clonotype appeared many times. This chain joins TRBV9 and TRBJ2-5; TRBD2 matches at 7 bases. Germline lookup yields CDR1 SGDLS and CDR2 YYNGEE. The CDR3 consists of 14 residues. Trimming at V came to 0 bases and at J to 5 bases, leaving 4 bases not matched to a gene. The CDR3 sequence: CASSVAAGAETQYF. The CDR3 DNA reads TGTGCCAGCAGCGTAGCTGCGGGAGCTGAGACCCAGTACTTC.

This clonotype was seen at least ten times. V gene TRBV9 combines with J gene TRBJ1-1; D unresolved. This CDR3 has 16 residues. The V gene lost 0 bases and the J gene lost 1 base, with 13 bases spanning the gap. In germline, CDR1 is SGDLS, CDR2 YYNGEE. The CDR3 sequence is CASSVGSGSGNTEAFF. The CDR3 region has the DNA TGTGCCAGCAGCGTAGGGTCGGGCAGCGGGAACACTGAAGCTTTCTTT.

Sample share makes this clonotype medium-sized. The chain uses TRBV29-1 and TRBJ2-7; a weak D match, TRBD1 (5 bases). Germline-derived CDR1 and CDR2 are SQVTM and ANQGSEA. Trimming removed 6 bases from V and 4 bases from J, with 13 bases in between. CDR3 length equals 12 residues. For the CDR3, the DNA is TGCAGCGTGTGGGGCGACCGATACGAGCAGTACGTC. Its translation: CSVWGDRYEQYV.

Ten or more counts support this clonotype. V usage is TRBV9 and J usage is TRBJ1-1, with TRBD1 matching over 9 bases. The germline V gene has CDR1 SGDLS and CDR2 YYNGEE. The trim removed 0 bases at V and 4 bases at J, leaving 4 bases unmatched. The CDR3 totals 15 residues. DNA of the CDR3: TGTGCCAGCAGCGTAGGGGACAGGGCGGGCACTGAAGCTTTCTTT. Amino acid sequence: CASSVGDRAGTEAFF.

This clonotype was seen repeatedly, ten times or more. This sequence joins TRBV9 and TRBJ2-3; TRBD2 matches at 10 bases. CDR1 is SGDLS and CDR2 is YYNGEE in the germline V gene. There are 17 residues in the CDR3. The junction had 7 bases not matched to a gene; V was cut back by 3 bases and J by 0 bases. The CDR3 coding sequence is TGTGCCAGCAGCGGATTTCTAGCGGGGGTTAGCACAGATACGCAGTATTTT. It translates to CASSGFLAGVSTDTQYF. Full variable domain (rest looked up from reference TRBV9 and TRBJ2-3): DSGVTQTPKHLITATGQRVTLRCSPRSGDLSVYWYQQSLDQGLQFLIQYYNGEERAKGNILERFSAQQFPDLHSELNLSSLELGDSALYFCASSGFLAGVSTDTQYFGPGTRLTVL.